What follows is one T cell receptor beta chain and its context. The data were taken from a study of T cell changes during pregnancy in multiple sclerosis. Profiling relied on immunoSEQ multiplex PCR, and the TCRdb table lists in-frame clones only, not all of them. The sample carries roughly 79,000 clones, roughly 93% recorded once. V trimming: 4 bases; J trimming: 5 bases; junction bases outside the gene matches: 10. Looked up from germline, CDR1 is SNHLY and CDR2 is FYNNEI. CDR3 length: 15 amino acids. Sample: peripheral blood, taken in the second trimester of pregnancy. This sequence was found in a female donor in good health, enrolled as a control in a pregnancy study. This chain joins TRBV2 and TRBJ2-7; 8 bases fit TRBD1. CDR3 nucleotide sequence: TGTGCCAGCAGTGTAACCCGACAGGGGTCAAACGAGCAGTACTTC. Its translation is CASSVTRQGSNEQYF.